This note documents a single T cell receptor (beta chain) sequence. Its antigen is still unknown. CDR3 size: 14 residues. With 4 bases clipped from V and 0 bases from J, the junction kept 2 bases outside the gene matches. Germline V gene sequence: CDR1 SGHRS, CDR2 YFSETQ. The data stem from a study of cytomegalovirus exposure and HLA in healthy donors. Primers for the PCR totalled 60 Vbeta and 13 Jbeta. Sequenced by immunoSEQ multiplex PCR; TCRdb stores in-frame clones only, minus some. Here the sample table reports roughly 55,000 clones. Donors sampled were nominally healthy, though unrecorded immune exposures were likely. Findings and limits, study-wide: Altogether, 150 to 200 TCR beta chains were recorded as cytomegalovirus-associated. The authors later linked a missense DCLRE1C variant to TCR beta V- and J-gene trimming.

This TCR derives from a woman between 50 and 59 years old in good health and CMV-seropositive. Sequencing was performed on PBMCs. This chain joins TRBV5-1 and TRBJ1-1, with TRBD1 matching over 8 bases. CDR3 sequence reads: CASSQGQVNTEAFF. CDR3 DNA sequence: TGCGCCAGCAGCCAGGGACAGGTGAACACTGAAGCTTTCTTT.